Below are 15 T cell receptor beta chains sequenced from a single sample in a study of T-cell reconstitution after alpha-beta-depleted transplantation in children. TCRbeta library construction was performed incorporating unique molecular identifiers. TCRdb ran MiXCR on the PCR reads and lists one entry per CDR3 protein. This sample has about 240,000 distinct CDR3 sequences, with under 30% found just once. This specimen was PBMCs, taken before TCRalphabeta/CD19-depleted stem cell transplant. The source is a girl aged 2-9 years with Fanconi anemia, due to receive a stem cell transplant.

This clonotype was recorded at least ten times. CDR3 amino acids: CSARLAGTDTQYF. CDR3 DNA sequence: TGCAGTGCTAGACTAGCGGGCACAGATACGCAGTATTTT. The chain couples TRBV20-1 to TRBJ2-3; 7 bases are a match to TRBD2. V shed 2 bases, J shed 1 base, and the junction held 0 bases outside the gene matches. Germline CDR1 and CDR2: DFQATT and SNEGSKA (reference sequence). The CDR3 covers 13 residues.

The rearrangement joins TRBV20-1 to TRBJ2-2; no clear D gene. CDR1 is DFQATT, CDR2 SNEGSKA, per germline (reference sequence). This CDR3 region has 13 residues. V was cut by 4 bases and J by 1 base, with 7 bases left in between. The CDR3 DNA reads TGCAGTGCTACCATACTGAACACCGGGGAGCTGTTTTTT. Translated, it gives CSATILNTGELFF.

This clonotype has a handful of counts. This chain links TRBV20-1 with TRBJ2-3, with 7 bases aligning to TRBD1. Germline V gives CDR1 DFQATT, CDR2 SNEGSKA (reference sequence). J lost 2 bases, V lost 6 bases, and 8 bases had no gene match. This CDR3 is built from 14 residues. CDR3 in amino acids: CSARTGLFTDTQYF. The CDR3 nucleotides read TGCAGTGCGCGGACAGGCCTCTTCACAGATACGCAGTATTTT.

V usage is TRBV6-6 and J usage is TRBJ1-3; D gene ambiguous. The V and J ends lost 5 bases and 0 bases respectively, with 5 bases between them. Germline assignment: CDR1 MNHNY and CDR2 SVGAGI (reference sequence). This CDR3 has 13 residues. As DNA, the CDR3 is TGTGCCAGCAGTAGTAGCTCTGGAAACACCATATATTTT. It specifies CASSSSSGNTIYF.

This clonotype occurred a few times. J is TRBJ2-3 and V is TRBV29-1, with a possible D match to TRBD1 (6 bases). CDR1 is SQVTM and CDR2 is ANQGSEA in the germline V gene. CDR3 length: 14 residues. V lost 3 bases, J lost 3 bases, and 13 bases lay in between. The CDR3 nucleotides read TGCAGCGTTGAGGGGCAGGGGCGGACAGATACGCAGTATTTT. It specifies CSVEGQGRTDTQYF.

This clonotype has a handful of counts. J is TRBJ2-7 and V is TRBV6-6; D unclear. The V gene lost 2 bases and the J gene lost 5 bases, with 4 bases spanning the gap. In germline, CDR1 is MNHNY, CDR2 SVGAGI (reference sequence). The CDR3 consists of 11 residues. The CDR3 DNA follows: TGTGCCAGCAGTTACAGAGACGAGCAGTACTTC. Residues: CASSYRDEQYF.

This clonotype was seen many times. The gene calls are TRBV29-1 and TRBJ2-7; TRBD1 matches at 8 bases. Germline V gene data show CDR1 as SQVTM and CDR2 as ANQGSEA. The CDR3 loop spans 13 amino acids. With V trimmed by 1 base and J by 7 bases, 6 bases remained unmatched. CDR3 sequence: CSVEAQGAREQYF. The CDR3 DNA follows: TGCAGCGTTGAAGCCCAGGGGGCGCGAGAGCAGTACTTC.

The rearrangement joins TRBV7-9 to TRBJ2-7, with D perhaps TRBD1 (5 bases). The germline V gene encodes CDR1 SEHNR and CDR2 FQNEAQ (reference sequence). V gave up 1 base and J gave up 0 bases, with 10 bases separating them. CDR3 length: 15 residues. CDR3 sequence (DNA): TGTGCCAGCAGCTTAGAGACAGTGAGCTCCTACGAGCAGTACTTC. Translating gives CASSLETVSSYEQYF.

The rearrangement joins TRBV5-1 to TRBJ2-2; 13 nucleotides align to TRBD2. CDR1 SGHRS and CDR2 YFSETQ come from the germline V gene. The CDR3 consists of 19 residues. The V segment lost 4 bases and the J segment 3 bases; nucleotides outside the gene matches: 12. CDR3 coding DNA: TGCGCCAGCAGCGCGGGACTACTAGCGGGGGGGCAGGACACCGGGGAGCTGTTTTTT. This sequence encodes CASSAGLLAGGQDTGELFF.

This clonotype was seen only once. The genes are TRBV20-1 and TRBJ2-1; 7 bases fit TRBD2. Losses at the gene ends were 5 bases for V and 2 bases for J; bases not matched to a gene: 12. The germline V gene has CDR1 DFQATT and CDR2 SNEGSKA (reference sequence). The CDR3 is 16 amino acids. The CDR3 DNA sequence: TGCAGTGCTCCTGTTATAGGCGGGAGTGCCTACAATGAGCAGTTCTTC. Translating gives CSAPVIGGSAYNEQFF.

The sample holds many counts of this clonotype. The chain is built from TRBV27 and TRBJ2-7; D remains ambiguous. The CDR3 contains 12 residues. The germline V gene encodes CDR1 MNHEY and CDR2 SMNVEV (reference sequence). Between the trimmed V and J ends, which lost 2 bases and 4 bases, there was a span of 6 bases. The CDR3, as DNA: TGTGCCAGCAGTTTACATGGGTACGAGCAGTACTTC. It specifies CASSLHGYEQYF.

The chain employs TRBV19 and TRBJ2-1; 10 nucleotides line up with TRBD2. The CDR3 has 15 amino acids. CDR1 is LNHDA and CDR2 is SQIVND in the germline V gene (reference sequence). V lost 5 bases to trimming and J lost 6 bases; unmatched junction nucleotides: 7. CDR3 in DNA: TGTGCCAGTAGTCCGCTAGCGGGGGCGTTCAATGAGCAGTTCTTC. This codes for CASSPLAGAFNEQFF.

This clonotype was seen a few times. V usage is TRBV5-5 and J usage is TRBJ2-1; D gene ambiguous. Deletions cut 3 bases from V and 4 bases from J, with 8 bases between. This CDR3 has 13 residues. From germline, CDR1 is SGHKS and CDR2 YYEKEE (reference sequence). CDR3 nucleotides: TGTGCCAGCAGCTCTATCAGATACAATGAGCAGTTCTTC. This translates into CASSSIRYNEQFF.

This clonotype was detected ten times or more. The V and J genes are TRBV9 and TRBJ2-4, with a weak D call TRBD2 (6 bases). V lost 0 bases, J lost 2 bases, and 9 bases lay in between. The CDR3 consists of 15 residues. CDR1 and CDR2 from the germline V gene are SGDLS and YYNGEE. The chain's CDR3 is CASSVGGGTKNIQYF. In nucleotides, the CDR3 is TGTGCCAGCAGCGTAGGTGGAGGGACCAAAAACATTCAGTACTTC.

The rearrangement links TRBV29-1 to TRBJ2-2; 8 bases are shared with TRBD2. The J segment lost 5 bases and the V segment lost 4 bases, leaving 9 bases of the junction unmatched. Germline V gives CDR1 SQVTM, CDR2 ANQGSEA. The CDR3 contains 15 residues. CDR3 in amino acids: CSVVRGGFLTGELFF. In DNA form, the CDR3 reads TGCAGCGTTGTTCGGGGGGGCTTCCTTACCGGGGAGCTGTTTTTT.